The 7 T cell receptor beta chains below come from one sample, sequenced in a study of early stage breast cancer tumors (dated by TCRdb to 2017 to 2019). To prepare the library, the immunoSEQ multiplex PCR assay was applied. TCRdb re-hosts the immuneACCESS table, in-frame sequences only. Its copies lack some clones; in the studies checked, an unresolved V gene accounts for under half of them, and the cause for the rest is not known. The table for this sample lists approximately 70,000 clones; over 80% of them were counted only once. In total, the top ten clones hold approximately 4.8% of the sample. Sequenced material: blood. These receptors all come from a person aged 40-50 years with breast cancer.

This clone was picked up one time. The chain links TRBV6-1 to TRBJ1-1, with unresolved D. Germline values: CDR1 MNHNS, CDR2 SASEGT. The ends were cut back, 6 bases at V and 0 bases at J, with 8 bases in the middle. This CDR3 region has 13 residues. The CDR3 loop reads CASRERLNTEAFF. CDR3 bases: TGTGCCAGCAGAGAAAGACTGAACACTGAAGCTTTCTTT.

The count of this clone is one. The chain has TRBV5-3 and TRBJ1-2; D not resolved. TRBV5-3 is assigned to the ORF class and has an uncertain function. The V end lost 4 bases, the J end lost 9 bases, and 19 bases lay between the germline ends. The CDR3 is 14 amino acids. CDR3 protein: CARSPTRSLGSYTF. CDR3 DNA: TGTGCCAGAAGCCCGACCCGGAGTCTAGGGAGCTACACCTTC.

The chain is built from TRBV7-8 and TRBJ2-3; D assignment may be TRBD1 or TRBD2 (5 bases each). The germline CDR1 and CDR2 sequences are SGHVS and FQNEAQ. The CDR3 totals 15 residues. Between the trimmed V and J ends, which lost 3 bases and 3 bases, there was a span of 13 bases. This CDR3 reads CASSFRGRMTDTQYF. DNA of the CDR3: TGTGCCAGCAGCTTTCGGGGACGGATGACAGATACGCAGTATTTT.

The genes are TRBV6-1 and TRBJ2-3; 7 nucleotides align to TRBD2. The CDR3 covers 14 residues. Unmatched junction bases numbered 5, after V lost 7 bases and J lost 1 base. Looked up from germline, CDR1 is MNHNS and CDR2 is SASEGT. CDR3 amino acids: CASNPGLGTDTQYF. In DNA, the CDR3 is TGTGCCAGCAATCCAGGACTAGGCACAGATACGCAGTATTTT.

Only a few counts were recorded for this clone. V and J are TRBV30 and TRBJ1-5; D might be TRBD1 (5 bases). CDR3 length: 14 residues. Germline V gene data show CDR1 as GTSNPN and CDR2 as SVGIG (reference sequence). Between the trimmed V and J ends, which lost 0 bases and 0 bases, there was a span of 6 bases. CDR3 coding DNA: TGTGCCTGGAGTGTGGGGCATAGCAATCAGCCCCAGCATTTT. This encodes CAWSVGHSNQPQHF.

This clone occurred once. The junction departs from germline at one end; a sequencing error may be responsible. The rearrangement uses TRBV7-7 and TRBJ2-5; the match to TRBD2 covers 7 bases. The CDR3 has 15 residues. Germline values: CDR1 SSHAT, CDR2 FNYEAQ (reference sequence). CDR3 amino acids: CASSSDRGVVETQYF. Here the CDR3 DNA reads TGTGCTAGCAGCTCAGACCGGGGGGTCGTAGAGACCCAGTACTTC. The whole variable domain, remainder taken from reference TRBV7-7 and TRBJ2-5, is GAGVSQSPRYKVTKRGQDVTLRCDPISSHATLYWYQQALGQGPEFLTYFNYEAQPDKSGLPSDRFSAERPEGSISTLTIQRTEQRDSAMYRCASSSDRGVVETQYFGPGTRLLVL.

This clone was seen only a few times. The chain joins TRBV19 to TRBJ2-7; D may be TRBD1 (5 bases). Germline V gene sequence: CDR1 LNHDA, CDR2 SQIVND (reference sequence). The CDR3 extends over 13 amino acids. The V end lost 9 bases, the J end lost 3 bases, and 15 bases lay between the germline ends. The CDR3 sequence is CASSRGWGYEQYF. In nucleotides, the CDR3 is TGTGCCAGCTCAAGGGGCTGGGGCTACGAGCAGTACTTC.